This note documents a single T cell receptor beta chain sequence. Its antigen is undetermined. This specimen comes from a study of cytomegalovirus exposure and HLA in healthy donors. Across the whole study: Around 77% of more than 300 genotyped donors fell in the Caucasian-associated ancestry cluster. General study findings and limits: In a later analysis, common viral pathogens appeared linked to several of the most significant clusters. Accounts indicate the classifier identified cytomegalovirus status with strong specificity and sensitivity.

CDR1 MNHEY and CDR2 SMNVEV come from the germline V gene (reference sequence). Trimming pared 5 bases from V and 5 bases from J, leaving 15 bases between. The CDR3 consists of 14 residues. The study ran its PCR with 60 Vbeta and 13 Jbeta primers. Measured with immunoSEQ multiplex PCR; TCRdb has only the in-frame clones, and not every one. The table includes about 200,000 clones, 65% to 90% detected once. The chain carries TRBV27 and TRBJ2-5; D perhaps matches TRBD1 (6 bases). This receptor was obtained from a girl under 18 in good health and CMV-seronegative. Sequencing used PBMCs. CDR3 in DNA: TGTGCCAGCAGTGGGTACAGGGACGGGGAGACCCAGTACTTC. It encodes CASSGYRDGETQYF.